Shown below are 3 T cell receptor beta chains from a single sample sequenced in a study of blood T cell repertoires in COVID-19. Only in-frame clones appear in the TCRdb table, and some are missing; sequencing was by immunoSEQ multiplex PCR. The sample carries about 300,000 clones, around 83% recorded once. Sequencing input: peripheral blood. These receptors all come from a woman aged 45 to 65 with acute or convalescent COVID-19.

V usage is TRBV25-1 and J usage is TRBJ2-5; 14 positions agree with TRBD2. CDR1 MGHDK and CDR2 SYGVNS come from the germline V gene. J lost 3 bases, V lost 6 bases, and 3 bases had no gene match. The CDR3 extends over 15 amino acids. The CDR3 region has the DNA TGTGCCAGCAGCCGGACTAGCGGGGGGAAAGAGACCCAGTACTTC. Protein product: CASSRTSGGKETQYF.

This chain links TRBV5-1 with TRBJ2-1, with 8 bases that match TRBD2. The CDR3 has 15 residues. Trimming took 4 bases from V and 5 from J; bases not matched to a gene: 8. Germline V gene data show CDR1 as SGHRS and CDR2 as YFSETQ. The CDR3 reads CASSLFPGLDNEQFF. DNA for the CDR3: TGCGCCAGCAGCCTATTCCCGGGACTAGACAATGAGCAGTTCTTC. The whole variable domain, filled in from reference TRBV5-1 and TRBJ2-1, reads KAGVTQTPRYLIKTRGQQVTLSCSPISGHRSVSWYQQTPGQGLQFLFEYFSETQRNKGNFPGRFSGRQFSNSRSEMNVSTLELGDSALYLCASSLFPGLDNEQFFGPGTRLTVL.

The CDR3 sequence is CASSWTSGGGETQYF. In nucleotides, the CDR3 is TGTGCCAGCAGTTGGACTAGCGGAGGGGGGGAGACCCAGTACTTC. The chain has TRBV7-6 and TRBJ2-5; 10 bases are a match to TRBD2. V shed 6 bases and J 5 bases; nucleotides not matched to a gene: 9. In germline, CDR1 is SGHVS, CDR2 FNYEAQ. CDR3 length: 15 amino acids.